A single sample gave rise to the 6 T cell receptor beta chains below, sequenced in a study of blood T cell repertoires in COVID-19. TCRdb's copy holds only in-frame clones and misses some; the assay was immunoSEQ multiplex PCR. The table shows 150,000 to 200,000 clones, with 70% to 90% occurring only once. Sequences were obtained from peripheral blood. The receptors shown here come from an elderly woman with acute or convalescent COVID-19.

The V call is TRBV4-1, the J call TRBJ1-3; TRBD1 agrees at 8 bases. The CDR3 has 15 amino acids. V shed 0 bases, J shed 2 bases, and the junction held 0 bases outside the gene matches. Germline CDR1 reads MGHRA; CDR2 reads YSYEKL. The CDR3 is CASSQEQGAGNTIYF. In DNA, the CDR3 is TGCGCCAGCAGCCAAGAACAGGGGGCTGGAAACACCATATATTTT.

V is TRBV4-1 and J is TRBJ2-5, with a tentative D call TRBD1 (5 bases). Germline CDR1 reads MGHRA; CDR2 reads YSYEKL. The CDR3 runs 14 residues. The germline V and J ends were trimmed by 2 bases and 4 bases, with 11 bases remaining between them. The CDR3: CASSQTQGVETQYF. The CDR3 nucleotides are TGCGCCAGCAGCCAAACTCAGGGCGTAGAGACCCAGTACTTC.

J is TRBJ1-5 and V is TRBV19; 7 bases are a match to TRBD1. CDR1 is LNHDA and CDR2 is SQIVND in the germline V gene (reference sequence). The CDR3 covers 15 residues. J was trimmed by 2 bases and V by 9 bases; bases with no gene match: 10. CDR3 DNA: TGTGCCAGCGCCACGGGACAGCAGGGCAATCAGCCCCAGCATTTT. Translating gives CASATGQQGNQPQHF.

The chain employs TRBV25-1 and TRBJ1-4, with TRBD1 as a possible D gene (5 bases). The CDR3 loop spans 14 amino acids. Germline V gene data show CDR1 as MGHDK and CDR2 as SYGVNS. Trimming cost V 3 bases and J 4 bases, with 9 bases left between them. The CDR3 loop is CASSEGGINEKLFF. The CDR3 DNA sequence: TGTGCCAGCAGTGAGGGGGGAATTAATGAAAAACTGTTTTTT.

In its sample, this clone was seen once. The chain joins TRBV6-1 to TRBJ1-1; D gene unclear. Trimming pared 2 bases from V and 1 base from J, leaving 8 bases between. Germline V gene lookup returns CDR1 MNHNS and CDR2 SASEGT. The CDR3 loop spans 14 amino acids. The CDR3 loop reads CASSEISGNTEAFF. CDR3 DNA: TGTGCCAGCAGTGAAATCTCAGGGAACACTGAAGCTTTCTTT.

The rearrangement links TRBV5-6 to TRBJ2-2; TRBD1 might be the D (6 bases). The CDR3 is 15 residues long. Trimming removed 1 base at V and 3 bases at J, with 10 bases between. Germline CDR1 SGHDT, CDR2 YYEEEE. The CDR3 sequence is CASSLNRGYTGELFF. In nucleotides, the CDR3 is TGTGCCAGCAGCTTGAATAGGGGGTACACCGGGGAGCTGTTTTTT.